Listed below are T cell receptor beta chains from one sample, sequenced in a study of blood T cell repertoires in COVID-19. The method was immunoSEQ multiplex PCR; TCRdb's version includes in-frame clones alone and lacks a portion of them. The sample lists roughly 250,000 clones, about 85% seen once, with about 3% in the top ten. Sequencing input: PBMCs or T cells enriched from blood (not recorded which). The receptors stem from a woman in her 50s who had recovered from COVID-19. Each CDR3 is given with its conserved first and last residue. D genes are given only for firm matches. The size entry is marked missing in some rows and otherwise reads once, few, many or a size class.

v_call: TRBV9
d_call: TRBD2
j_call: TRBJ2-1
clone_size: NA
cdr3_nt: TGTGCCAGCAGCCCTCAGGAAGGGACTAGGTGGAATGAGCAGTTCTTC
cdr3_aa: CASSPQEGTRWNEQFF

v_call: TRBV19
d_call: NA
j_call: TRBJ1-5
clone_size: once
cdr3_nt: TGTGCCAGTAGTATTCGGACAGCAAATCAGCCCCAGCATTTT
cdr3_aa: CASSIRTANQPQHF

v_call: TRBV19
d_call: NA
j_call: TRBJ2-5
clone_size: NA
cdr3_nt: TGTGCCAGTAGTATAGGGGGCAGCCAAGAGACCCAGTACTTC
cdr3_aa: CASSIGGSQETQYF

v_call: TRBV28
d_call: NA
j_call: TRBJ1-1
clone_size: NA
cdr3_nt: TGTGCCGCGACGGGGGGCGACACTGAAGCTTTCTTT
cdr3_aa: CAATGGDTEAFF

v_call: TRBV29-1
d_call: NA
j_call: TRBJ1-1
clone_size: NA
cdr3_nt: TGCAGCGTCAAACGAACAGGGACGAACACTGAAGCTTTCTTT
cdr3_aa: CSVKRTGTNTEAFF

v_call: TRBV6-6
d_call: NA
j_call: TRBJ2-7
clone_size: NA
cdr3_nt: TGTGCCAGCAGTTACTTCCAAGGCGGGTCGGGCGAGCAGTACTTC
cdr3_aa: CASSYFQGGSGEQYF

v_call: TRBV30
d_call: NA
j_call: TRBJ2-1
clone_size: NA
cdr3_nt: TGTGCCTGGAGTGGTATGTTGAATGAGCAGTTCTTC
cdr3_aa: CAWSGMLNEQFF

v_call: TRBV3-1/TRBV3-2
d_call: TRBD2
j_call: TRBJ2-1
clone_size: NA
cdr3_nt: TGTGCCAGCAGCCAAGCACTAGCGGGAACCCAATACTACAATGAGCAGTTCTTC
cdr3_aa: CASSQALAGTQYYNEQFF

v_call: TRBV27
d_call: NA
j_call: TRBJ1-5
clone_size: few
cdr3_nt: TGTGCCAGCAGTCGTGTCTGGACAGACAATCAGCCCCAGCATTTT
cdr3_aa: CASSRVWTDNQPQHF

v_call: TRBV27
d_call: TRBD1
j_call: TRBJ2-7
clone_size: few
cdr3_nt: TGTGCCAGTTCACACGGACAGGGGAGCTCCTACGAGCAGTACTTC
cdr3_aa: CASSHGQGSSYEQYF

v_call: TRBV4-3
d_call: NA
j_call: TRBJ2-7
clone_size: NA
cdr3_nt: TGCGCCAGCAGCCAAGATACAGGGATAAGCTCCTACGAGCAGTACTTC
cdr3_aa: CASSQDTGISSYEQYF

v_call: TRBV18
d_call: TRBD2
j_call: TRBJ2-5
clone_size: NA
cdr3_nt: TGTGCCAGCTCAAGACTAGCGGGAGAACGGGAGACCCAGTACTTC
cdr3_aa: CASSRLAGERETQYF

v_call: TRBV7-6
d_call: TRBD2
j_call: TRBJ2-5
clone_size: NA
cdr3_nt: TGTGCCAGCAGCTTTCGGGGGTGGACTAGCTACACCCTGGAGACCCAGTACTTC
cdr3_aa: CASSFRGWTSYTLETQYF

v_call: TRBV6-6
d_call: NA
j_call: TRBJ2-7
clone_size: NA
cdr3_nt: TGTGCCAGCAAATTCGTGAGACAGTCCTACGAGCAGTACTTC
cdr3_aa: CASKFVRQSYEQYF

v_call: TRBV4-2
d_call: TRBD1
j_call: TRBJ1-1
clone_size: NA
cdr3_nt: TGTGCCAGCAGCCAAGTCCCGGGACAGGGGGCAAACACTGAAGCTTTCTTT
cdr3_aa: CASSQVPGQGANTEAFF

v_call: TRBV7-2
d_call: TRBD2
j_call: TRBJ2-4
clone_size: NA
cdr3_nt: TGTGCCAGCAGCCAACTAGCGGGGAGGGGAAACATTCAGTACTTC
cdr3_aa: CASSQLAGRGNIQYF

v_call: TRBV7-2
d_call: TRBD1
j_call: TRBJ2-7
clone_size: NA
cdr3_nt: TGTGCCAGCAGAGCCGGGACAGGGTCTCTACCACCCTACGAGCAGTACTTC
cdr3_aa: CASRAGTGSLPPYEQYF

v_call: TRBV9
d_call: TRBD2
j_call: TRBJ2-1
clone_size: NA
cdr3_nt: TGTGCCAGCAGCGTAGGGGCCCTGACTAGCGGGAGGGCTGAGCAGTTCTTC
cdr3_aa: CASSVGALTSGRAEQFF

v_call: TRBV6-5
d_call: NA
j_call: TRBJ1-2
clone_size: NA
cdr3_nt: TGTGCCAGCAATCCCCTCGGGGGTAGTGTGGGTGGCTACACCTTC
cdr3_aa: CASNPLGGSVGGYTF

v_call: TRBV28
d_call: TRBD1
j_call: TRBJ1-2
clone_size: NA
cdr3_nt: TGTGCCAGCAGTCCAACGACAGGGCATGGCTACACCTTC
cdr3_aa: CASSPTTGHGYTF

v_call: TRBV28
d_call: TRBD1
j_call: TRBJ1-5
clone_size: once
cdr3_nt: TGTGCCAGCAGTTTCAGGGGGATGCCCCAGCATTTT
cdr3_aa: CASSFRGMPQHF

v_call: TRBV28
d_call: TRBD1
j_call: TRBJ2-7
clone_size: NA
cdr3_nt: TGTGCCAGCAGACCACCGGGACAGGGACGCCTCAGCTCCTACGAGCAGTACTTC
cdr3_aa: CASRPPGQGRLSSYEQYF

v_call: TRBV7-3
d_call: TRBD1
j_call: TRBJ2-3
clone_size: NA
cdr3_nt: TGTGCCAGCAGCGCCAGGACAGGGACGAGGGATACGCAGTATTTT
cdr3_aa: CASSARTGTRDTQYF

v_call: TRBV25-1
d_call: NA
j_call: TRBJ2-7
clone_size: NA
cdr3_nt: TGTGCCAGCAGTGCACTTACCTACGAGCAGTACTTC
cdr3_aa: CASSALTYEQYF

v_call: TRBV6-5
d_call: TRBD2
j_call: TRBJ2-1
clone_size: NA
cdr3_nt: TGTGCCAGCAGTTACTCCGGCGGGAGGGCCGGAAATGAGCAGTTCTTC
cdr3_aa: CASSYSGGRAGNEQFF

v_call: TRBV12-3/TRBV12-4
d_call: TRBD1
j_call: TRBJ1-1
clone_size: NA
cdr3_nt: TGTGCCAGCAGTTTAGCGACAGGGGAAGCTTTCTTT
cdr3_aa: CASSLATGEAFF

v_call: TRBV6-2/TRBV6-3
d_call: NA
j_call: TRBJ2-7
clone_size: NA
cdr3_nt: TGTGCCAGCAGTTTAGTCGGGGATCCCACCTACGAGCAGTACTTC
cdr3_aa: CASSLVGDPTYEQYF

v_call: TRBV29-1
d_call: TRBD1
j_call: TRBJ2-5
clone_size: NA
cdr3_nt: TGCAGCGTCCTCAGACAGGGGTTTTTGGAGACCCAGTACTTC
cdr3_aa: CSVLRQGFLETQYF

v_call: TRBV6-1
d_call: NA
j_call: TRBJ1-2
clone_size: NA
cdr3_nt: TGTGCCAGCAGTGAAGGCCCAGGGGCAAACTATGGCTACACCTTC
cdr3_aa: CASSEGPGANYGYTF

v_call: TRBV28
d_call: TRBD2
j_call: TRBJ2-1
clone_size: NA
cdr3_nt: TGTGCCAGCGACATAGCGGGAGAAGAGTTTCGGGAGCAGTTCTTC
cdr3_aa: CASDIAGEEFREQFF

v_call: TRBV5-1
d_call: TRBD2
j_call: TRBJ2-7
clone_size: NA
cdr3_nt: TGCGCCAGCAGCTCTTTAGCGGGAGGGCCTAGCAACGAGCAGTACTTC
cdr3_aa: CASSSLAGGPSNEQYF

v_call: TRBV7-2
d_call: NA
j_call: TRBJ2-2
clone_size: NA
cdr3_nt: TGTGCCAGCAGCTTAATCCTAAGGGGAACCGGGGAGCTGTTTTTT
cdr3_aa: CASSLILRGTGELFF

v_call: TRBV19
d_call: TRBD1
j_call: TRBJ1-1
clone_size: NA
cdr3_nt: TGTGCCAGTATCTTCACAGGGGTGAACACTGAAGCTTTCTTT
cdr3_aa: CASIFTGVNTEAFF

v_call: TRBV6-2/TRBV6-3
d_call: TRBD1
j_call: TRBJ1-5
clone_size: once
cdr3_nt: TGTGCCAGCAGTTCCCTCCGCGGACAGGGCGGGTTGCCCCAGCATTTT
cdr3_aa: CASSSLRGQGGLPQHF

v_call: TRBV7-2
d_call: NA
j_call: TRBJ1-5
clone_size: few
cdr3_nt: TGTGCCAGCAGCTTGGGCCAGGGGAGAATTCAGCCCCAGCATTTT
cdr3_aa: CASSLGQGRIQPQHF

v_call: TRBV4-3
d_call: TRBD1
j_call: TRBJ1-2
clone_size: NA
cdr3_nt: TGCGCCAGCAGCCAGGACAGGTCCCATGGCTACACCTTC
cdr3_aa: CASSQDRSHGYTF

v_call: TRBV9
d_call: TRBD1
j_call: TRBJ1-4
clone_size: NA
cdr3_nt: TGTGCCAGCAGCGTAGTAGGGACAGGGGGGACTAATGAAAAACTGTTTTTT
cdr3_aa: CASSVVGTGGTNEKLFF

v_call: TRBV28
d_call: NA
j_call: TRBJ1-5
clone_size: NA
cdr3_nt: TGTGCCGGGGCGTATAGCAATCAGCCCCAGCATTTT
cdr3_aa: CAGAYSNQPQHF

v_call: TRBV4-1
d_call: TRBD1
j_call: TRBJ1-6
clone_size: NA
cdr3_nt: TGCGCCAGCAGCCTCCGGGACAGGGATAATTCACCCCTCCACTTT
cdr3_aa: CASSLRDRDNSPLHF